These 26 T cell receptor beta chains came from one sample sequenced in a study of T cells in Graves' hyperthyroidism and ophthalmopathy. Amplification yielded TCR beta CDR3 regions, with RNA transcripts as the source. A set of HTBI primers served as the primers for a first-round RT-PCR of the TCR CDR3. TCRdb redid the calling of the multiplex PCR reads with MiXCR, one entry per CDR3 protein. This table has approximately 690,000 distinct CDR3 sequences, around 21% appearing once. Sequencing was carried out using blood. The receptors stem from a man aged 25-45 years with Graves' ophthalmopathy.

This clonotype was recorded a few times. The genes are TRBV27 and TRBJ1-1; D gene unclear. Between the trimmed V and J ends, which lost 1 base and 2 bases, there was a span of 8 bases. The CDR3 runs to 14 residues. Germline loops: CDR1 MNHEY, CDR2 SMNVEV (reference sequence). CDR3: CASSLYAVNTEAFF. CDR3 bases: TGTGCCAGCAGTTTATACGCCGTTAACACTGAAGCTTTCTTT.

The rearrangement joins TRBV11-3 to TRBJ2-7; the D gene is possibly TRBD1 (6 bases). From germline, CDR1 is SGHNT and CDR2 YENEEA. The CDR3 loop spans 15 amino acids. V dropped 4 bases and J dropped 5 bases, with 18 bases sitting between them. CDR3 DNA sequence: TGTGCCAGCAGCTCCCGCCCGCCACAGGGACACGAGCAGTACTTC. Translation: CASSSRPPQGHEQYF.

On this clonotype: A much larger clone differs by one base, so this may be a read error. CDR3 DNA: TGTGCCAGCAGTTCTAGCGGGAGTGAGCAGTCCTTC. This gives the protein CASSSSGSEQSF. The chain joins TRBV28 to TRBJ2-1; 10 bases agree with TRBD2. Per germline, CDR1 MDHEN and CDR2 SYDVKM. The CDR3 has 12 residues.

This clonotype was seen at least ten times. V is TRBV6-1 and J is TRBJ1-5, with D perhaps TRBD1 (6 bases). Trimming took off 8 bases at V and 3 bases at J, with 17 bases between the two ends. The CDR3 covers 15 residues. Germline V gene data show CDR1 as MNHNS and CDR2 as SASEGT. The CDR3, as DNA: TGTGCCAGCTCCATTGGAACAGGGATCAATCAGCCCCAGCATTTT. It yields the protein CASSIGTGINQPQHF.

The chain recombines TRBV5-1 with TRBJ2-7, with 8 bases aligning to TRBD2. The junction had 6 bases not matched to a gene; V was cut back by 2 bases and J by 5 bases. Germline V gene sequence: CDR1 SGHRS, CDR2 YFSETQ. There are 14 residues in the CDR3. CDR3 nucleotide sequence: TGCGCCAGCAGCTTTGGCGGGAGGTACGACGAGCAGTACTTC. The encoded protein is CASSFGGRYDEQYF.

The chain combines TRBV7-2 with TRBJ2-3, with 10 bases aligning to TRBD2. This CDR3 is built from 15 residues. Germline loops: CDR1 SGHTA, CDR2 FQGNSA. V gave up 3 bases and J gave up 4 bases; unmatched junction bases: 4. CDR3 region: CASSLGTSVSDTQYF. CDR3 in DNA: TGTGCCAGCAGCTTGGGGACTAGCGTGTCAGATACGCAGTATTTT.

The V and J genes are TRBV24-1 and TRBJ1-2, with a possible D match to TRBD1 (5 bases). This CDR3 has 14 amino acids. Germline V lookup: CDR1 KGHDR, CDR2 SFDVKD. Trimming took off 2 bases at V and 3 bases at J, with 9 bases between the two ends. The CDR3 region is CATSDSDTDYGYTF. In DNA form, the CDR3 reads TGTGCCACCAGTGATTCGGACACGGACTATGGCTACACCTTC.

The table lists this clonotype with a few counts. The chain has TRBV5-6 and TRBJ1-1, with unresolved D. The germline V gene encodes CDR1 SGHDT and CDR2 YYEEEE. V lost 4 bases and J lost 7, with 11 bases in between. The CDR3 length is 12 residues. The CDR3 reads CASSAGGSEAFF. Here the CDR3 DNA reads TGTGCCAGCAGCGCCGGCGGGAGTGAAGCTTTCTTT.

V usage is TRBV20-1 and J usage is TRBJ2-7; TRBD1 aligns across 11 bases. This CDR3 is built from 18 residues. The V gene end was trimmed by 0 bases and the J gene end by 1 base; junction bases not matched to a gene: 11. Per the germline V gene, CDR1 is DFQATT and CDR2 is SNEGSKA (reference sequence). CDR3 DNA sequence: TGCAGTGCTAGAGATCTCAGGGGACAGGGGGGGAATTCCTACGAGCAGTACTTC. Encoded protein: CSARDLRGQGGNSYEQYF.

This chain connects TRBV7-3 to TRBJ2-1; TRBD1 matches 8 bases. Per the germline V gene, CDR1 is SGHTA and CDR2 is FQGTGA. The CDR3 is 15 residues long. V dropped 3 bases and J dropped 1; count of bases not matched to a gene: 2. CDR3 sequence: CASSFGQGSYNEQFF. The CDR3 bases are TGTGCCAGCAGCTTTGGACAGGGTTCCTACAATGAGCAGTTCTTC.

This clonotype occurred a few times. The chain is built from TRBV29-1 and TRBJ2-5; D is unresolved. The CDR3 sequence is 12 residues long. Per germline, CDR1 SQVTM and CDR2 ANQGSEA. V gave up 4 bases and J gave up 1 base, with 7 bases separating them. The CDR3 spells CSVVWGQETQYF. The CDR3 DNA is TGCAGCGTTGTGTGGGGCCAAGAGACCCAGTACTTC.

This clonotype was observed a handful of times. The chain recombines TRBV5-1 with TRBJ1-4; D not certain. This CDR3 contains 16 residues. Germline loops: CDR1 SGHRS, CDR2 YFSETQ. V shed 0 bases and J shed 1 base, with 10 bases lying between them. The CDR3 DNA reads as TGCGCCAGCAGCTTGGCCGTCACGGGAACTAATGAAAAACTGTTTTTT. Translating it yields CASSLAVTGTNEKLFF.

This clonotype has only a few counts. The genes are TRBV27 and TRBJ2-1; 9 bases align to TRBD2. The junction had 3 bases not matched to a gene; V was cut back by 0 bases and J by 0 bases. Germline V gene data show CDR1 as MNHEY and CDR2 as SMNVEV (reference sequence). CDR3 length equals 17 residues. The chain's CDR3 is CASSLSRGGSSYNEQFF. For the CDR3, the DNA is TGTGCCAGCAGTTTATCGCGGGGGGGCAGCTCCTACAATGAGCAGTTCTTC.

This clonotype was detected a few times. CDR3 region: CASSHGTDINNEQFF. The CDR3 region has the DNA TGTGCCAGCAGCCACGGGACAGATATTAACAATGAGCAGTTCTTC. J is TRBJ2-1 and V is TRBV6-1; TRBD1 aligns across 7 bases. The V and J ends lost 6 bases and 5 bases, in that order; junction bases with no gene match: 10. The CDR3 spans 15 residues. CDR1 is MNHNS and CDR2 is SASEGT in the germline V gene.

As for this clonotype: Given a much more abundant clone one base away, this may be a read error. V is TRBV7-9 and J is TRBJ1-3; tentatively, D is TRBD1 (5 bases). With 5 bases removed from V and 1 base from J, the gap between germline ends came to 9 bases. The CDR3 is made up of 14 amino acids. Germline V gene sequence: CDR1 SEHNR, CDR2 FQNEAQ (reference sequence). CDR3 region: CASSPDRSGNTIYF. In nucleotides, the CDR3 is TGTGCCAGCAGCCCCGACAGATCTGGAAACACCATATATTTT.

The V and J genes are TRBV7-3 and TRBJ2-3; 7 positions agree with TRBD2. V lost 2 bases and J lost 3; bases outside the gene matches: 2. The germline V gene has CDR1 SGHTA and CDR2 FQGTGA. The CDR3 has 14 residues. DNA of the CDR3: TGTGCCAGCAGCTTAGTCGGGAGGACAGATACGCAGTATTTT. This encodes CASSLVGRTDTQYF.

The rearrangement joins TRBV7-9 to TRBJ2-7, with 12 nucleotides matching TRBD2. This CDR3 spans 14 amino acids. Per the germline V gene, CDR1 is SEHNR and CDR2 is FQNEAQ (reference sequence). Trimming at V came to 3 bases and at J to 6 bases, leaving 3 bases not matched to a gene. CDR3 protein: CASSLGTSGFEQYF. In DNA form, the CDR3 reads TGTGCCAGCAGCTTGGGGACTAGCGGGTTCGAGCAGTACTTC.

The chain is built from TRBV7-2 and TRBJ2-2; D might be TRBD1 (6 bases). This CDR3 contains 14 residues. Germline CDR1 and CDR2: SGHTA and FQGNSA. The CDR3, as DNA: TGTGCGTCAAAGGCAGGGGCGAACACCGGGGAGCTGTTTTTT. Its translation: CASKAGANTGELFF.

This clonotype occurred a few times. The chain has TRBV12-3 or TRBV12-4 and TRBJ2-7; D gene unclear. V lost 6 bases, J lost 0 bases, and 9 bases lay in between. The CDR3 covers 13 residues. Here the CDR3 reads CASRPASSYEQYF. As DNA, the CDR3 is TGTGCCAGCAGACCGGCCAGCTCCTACGAGCAGTACTTC.

This clonotype was detected ten times or more. This chain connects TRBV5-8 to TRBJ2-7; TRBD2 aligns across 12 bases. Germline CDR1 and CDR2: SGHTS and YDEGEE. Trimming removed 4 bases from V and 5 bases from J; junction bases left unmatched: 7. This CDR3 spans 15 amino acids. The CDR3 coding sequence is TGTGCCAGCAGCCGGGGACTAGCGGGTCTGCACGAGCAGTACTTC. Protein product: CASSRGLAGLHEQYF.

This chain links TRBV9 with TRBJ1-3; D ambiguous. This CDR3 is 15 amino acids long. From germline, CDR1 is SGDLS and CDR2 YYNGEE. With 0 bases removed from V and 3 bases from J, the gap between germline ends came to 10 bases. In DNA form, the CDR3 reads TGTGCCAGCAGCGTAGCTCTTGGTTTTGGAAACACCATATATTTT. Translation gives CASSVALGFGNTIYF.

This clonotype occurred many times. V is TRBV6-1 and J is TRBJ2-6; TRBD1 might be the D (6 bases). The CDR3 loop spans 14 amino acids. The germline V gene encodes CDR1 MNHNS and CDR2 SASEGT. V gave up 7 bases and J gave up 3 bases, with 10 bases separating them. The CDR3 spells CASKPGVGANVLTF. The CDR3 bases are TGTGCCAGCAAGCCAGGGGTTGGGGCCAACGTCCTGACTTTC.

The chain carries TRBV19 and TRBJ2-7; tentatively, D is TRBD2 (6 bases). V was trimmed by 5 bases and J by 5 bases, leaving 13 bases between them. The CDR3 consists of 13 residues. Germline-derived CDR1 and CDR2 are LNHDA and SQIVND (reference sequence). The CDR3 coding sequence is TGTGCCAGTAGTGAGACTAGGAGTAACGAGCAGTACTTC. This codes for CASSETRSNEQYF.

This clonotype was detected a few times. The chain combines TRBV5-5 with TRBJ2-6; the match to TRBD2 covers 7 bases. With 2 bases clipped from V and 0 bases from J, the junction kept 5 bases outside the gene matches. Germline V gene sequence: CDR1 SGHKS, CDR2 YYEKEE (reference sequence). The CDR3 runs to 17 residues. The CDR3 spells CASSFMAGDSGANVLTF. CDR3 bases: TGTGCCAGCAGCTTTATGGCGGGGGACTCTGGGGCCAACGTCCTGACTTTC. The full variable domain, in which reference TRBV5-5 and TRBJ2-6 provide the parts outside the CDR3, is DAGVTQSPTHLIKTRGQQVTLRCSPISGHKSVSWYQQVLGQGPQFIFQYYEKEERGRGNFPDRFSARQFPNYSSELNVNALLLGDSALYLCASSFMAGDSGANVLTFGAGSRLTVL.

This chain joins TRBV9 and TRBJ2-5; a possible D gene is TRBD1 (6 bases). Trimming cost V 3 bases and J 4 bases, with 19 bases left between them. This CDR3 is built from 16 residues. CDR1 is SGDLS and CDR2 is YYNGEE in the germline V gene. The CDR3 region has the DNA TGTGCCAGCAGCGAAGGGACGGCAGGGGAAGGAGAGACCCAGTACTTC. Translating gives CASSEGTAGEGETQYF.

This chain joins TRBV28 and TRBJ2-1; 10 nucleotides line up with TRBD2. The germline gives CDR1 MDHEN, CDR2 SYDVKM. The CDR3 extends over 14 amino acids. Trimming removed 4 bases from V and 9 bases from J; junction bases left unmatched: 6. The CDR3, as DNA: TGTGCCAGCAGTTCACCTAGCGGGAGATTTGAGCAGTTCTTC. Its translation is CASSSPSGRFEQFF.